The subject of this entry is one T cell receptor beta chain. Patients from Seattle were sampled longitudinally, starting during active infection. This sample was included in a study of blood T cell repertoires in COVID-19. Study overall: There were acute and convalescent COVID-19 samples, and they came from the United States, Italy and Spain.

Original handling: Estimated nucleated cell counts came from reference gene primer amplification. TCRdb's copy holds only in-frame clones and misses some; the assay was immunoSEQ multiplex PCR. V, J and clone size were drawn from that table, and D and trimming were deduced from the DNA. This table has 150,000 to 200,000 clones, roughly 80% appearing once. Germline loops: CDR1 SGDLS, CDR2 YYNGEE. CDR3 length: 15 amino acids. The trim removed 4 bases at V and 10 bases at J, leaving 10 bases unmatched. The TCR sequence derives from a woman in her seventies with COVID-19, enrolled during active disease. The material sequenced was peripheral blood. The genes are TRBV9 and TRBJ1-6, with 8 bases identical to TRBD1. As DNA, the CDR3 is TGTGCCAGCAGCTCCCTCCCACAGGGGGGCTCACCCCTCCACTTT. Amino acid sequence: CASSSLPQGGSPLHF.